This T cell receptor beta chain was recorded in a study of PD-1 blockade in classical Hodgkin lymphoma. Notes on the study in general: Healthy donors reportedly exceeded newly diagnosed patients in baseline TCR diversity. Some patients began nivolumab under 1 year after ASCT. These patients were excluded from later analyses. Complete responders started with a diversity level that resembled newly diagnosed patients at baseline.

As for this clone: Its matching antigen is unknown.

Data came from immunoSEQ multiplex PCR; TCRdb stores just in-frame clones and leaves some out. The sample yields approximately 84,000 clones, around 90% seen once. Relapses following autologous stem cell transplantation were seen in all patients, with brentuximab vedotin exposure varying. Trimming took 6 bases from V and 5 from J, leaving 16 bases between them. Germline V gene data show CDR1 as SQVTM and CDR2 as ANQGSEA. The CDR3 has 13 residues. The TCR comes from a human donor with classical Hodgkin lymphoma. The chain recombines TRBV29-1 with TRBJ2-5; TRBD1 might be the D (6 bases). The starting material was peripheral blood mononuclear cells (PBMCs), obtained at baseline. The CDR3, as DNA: TGCAGCGTGGGGTTTACAGGGACGGAGACCCAGTACTTC. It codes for CSVGFTGTETQYF.